This T cell receptor beta chain was recorded in a study of cytomegalovirus exposure and HLA in healthy donors. Primers included in the PCR were 60 Vbeta and 13 Jbeta primers. Here immunoSEQ multiplex PCR was the method, and the copy in TCRdb shows in-frame clones only, minus some. The sample has about 160,000 clones, around three quarters seen once; the top ten hold around 1.5%. V dropped 7 bases and J dropped 1 base, with 8 bases sitting between them. The CDR3 totals 13 residues. Germline V gene data show CDR1 as SNHLY and CDR2 as FYNNEI. This TCR came from a man in his forties in good health and CMV-seronegative. Sample: PBMCs. The gene calls are TRBV2 and TRBJ1-5; no firm D call. The CDR3 sequence is CASKIVSNQPQHF. CDR3 DNA: TGTGCCAGCAAAATCGTGAGCAATCAGCCCCAGCATTTT.